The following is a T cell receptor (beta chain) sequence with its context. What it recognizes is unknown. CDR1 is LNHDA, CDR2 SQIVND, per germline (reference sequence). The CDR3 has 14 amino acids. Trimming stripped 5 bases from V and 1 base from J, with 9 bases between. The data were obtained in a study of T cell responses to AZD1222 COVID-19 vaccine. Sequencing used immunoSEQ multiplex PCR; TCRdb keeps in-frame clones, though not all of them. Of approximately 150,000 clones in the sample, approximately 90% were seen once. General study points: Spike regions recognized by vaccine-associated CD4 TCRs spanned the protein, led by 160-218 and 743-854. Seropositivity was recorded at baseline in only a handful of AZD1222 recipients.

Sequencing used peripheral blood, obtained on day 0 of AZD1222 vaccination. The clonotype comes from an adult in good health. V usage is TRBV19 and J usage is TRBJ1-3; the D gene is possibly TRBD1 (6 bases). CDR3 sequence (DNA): TGTGCCAGTAGTCAGGGGTCTTCTGGAAACACCATATATTTT. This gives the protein CASSQGSSGNTIYF. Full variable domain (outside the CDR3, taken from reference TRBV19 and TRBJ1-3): DGGITQSPKYLFRKEGQNVTLSCEQNLNHDAMYWYRQDPGQGLRLIYYSQIVNDFQKGDIAEGYSVSREKKESFPLTVTSAQKNPTAFYLCASSQGSSGNTIYFGEGSWLTVV.